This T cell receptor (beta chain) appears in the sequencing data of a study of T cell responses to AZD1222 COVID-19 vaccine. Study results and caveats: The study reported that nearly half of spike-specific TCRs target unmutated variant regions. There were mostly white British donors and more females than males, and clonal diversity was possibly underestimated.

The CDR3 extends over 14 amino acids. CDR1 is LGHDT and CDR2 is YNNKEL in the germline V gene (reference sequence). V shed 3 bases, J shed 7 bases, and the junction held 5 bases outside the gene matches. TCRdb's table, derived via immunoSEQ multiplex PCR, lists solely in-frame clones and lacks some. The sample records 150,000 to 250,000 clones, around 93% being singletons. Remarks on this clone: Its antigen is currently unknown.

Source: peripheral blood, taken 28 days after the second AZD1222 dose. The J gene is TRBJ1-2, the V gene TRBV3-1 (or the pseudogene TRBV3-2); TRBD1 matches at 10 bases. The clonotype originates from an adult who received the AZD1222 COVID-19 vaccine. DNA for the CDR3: TGTGCCAGCAGCCACCGGGACAGGGGAAGTGGCTACACCTTC. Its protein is CASSHRDRGSGYTF.